This TCR beta chain emerged from a study of blood T cells in healthy people across ages. With respect to this clonotype: Its specificity is not known.

The second PCR ran about 6 to 11 cycles with a sample-barcoded 5' primer and J-beta primers. Every cDNA molecule carried a tag from a template-switch adaptor bearing 12 random nucleotides. TCRdb re-derived calls from the 5' RACE reads in MiXCR, one entry per CDR3 protein. The table records approximately 900,000 distinct CDR3 sequences, 25% to 30% of them present only once. General observations from the study: Leaving the PBMCs unsorted stopped any conclusive comparison of naive versus antigen-experienced cells. Higher diversity, along with more naive CD4+ cells, distinguished long-lived donors from aged donors.

The CDR3 runs 14 residues. V was clipped by 3 bases and J by 4 bases, with 11 bases between them. The authors extracted at least 5 micrograms of total RNA per sample. The sample also formed part of further work on T cells of mothers and their children.

The rearrangement uses TRBV12-3 or TRBV12-4 and TRBJ2-3, with D hard to call. The sequenced sample consisted of blood. The TCR sequence derives from a woman aged 40 to 50 in good health. The CDR3 nucleotides read TGTGCCAGCAGTTTGGTTCTGAGCGCAGATACGCAGTATTTT. Its protein product is CASSLVLSADTQYF.